The clone carrying this TCR beta chain was detected ten times or more. CDR3 size: 17 residues. Germline values: CDR1 KGHSH, CDR2 LQKENI. V dropped 4 bases and J dropped 4 bases, with 19 bases sitting between them. The data belong to a study of T-cell reconstitution after alpha-beta-depleted transplantation in children. Using unique molecular identifiers, the investigators prepared the TCRbeta library. Using its own MiXCR run on the PCR reads, TCRdb lists one record per CDR3 protein. The sample records over 200,000 distinct CDR3 sequences, 11% being singletons. The TCR sequence derives from a child under two years old with acute myeloid leukemia, due to receive a stem cell transplant. The rearrangement joins TRBV18 to TRBJ2-2, with D possibly matching TRBD1 (6 bases). The specimen was PBMCs, collected before TCRalphabeta/CD19-depleted stem cell transplant. The CDR3 region is CASSLSPGTLSTGELFF. The CDR3 coding sequence is TGTGCCAGCTCACTTTCCCCCGGGACATTGAGCACCGGGGAGCTGTTTTTT.